Listed here are 18 T cell receptor beta chains from one sample, sequenced in a study of glioma-infiltrating T cells after dendritic cell vaccination. The assay was immunoSEQ multiplex PCR, and TCRdb's table has in-frame clones only and misses some. Among tens of thousands of clones listed, more than 70% were seen once. Time point specified: after dendritic cell vaccination, including at tumor progression/relapse. The sample consisted of blood, taken after dendritic cell vaccination. These TCRs come from a human donor with glioblastoma.

The chain joins TRBV14 to TRBJ2-6; D gene ambiguous. Germline V gene lookup returns CDR1 SGHDN and CDR2 FVKESK. The CDR3 totals 14 residues. V was trimmed by 4 bases and J by 0 bases, leaving 4 bases between them. The CDR3 DNA sequence: TGTGCCAGCAGCCTGCGCTCTGGGGCCAACGTCCTGACTTTC. Translation gives CASSLRSGANVLTF.

The chain has TRBV5-1 and TRBJ2-7; 12 bases align to TRBD1. Germline-derived CDR1 and CDR2 are SGHRS and YFSETQ. The V gene end was trimmed by 3 bases and the J gene end by 5 bases; junction bases not matched to a gene: 15. There are 18 residues in the CDR3. The CDR3 sequence is CASSSKVPGTGGLNEQYF. CDR3 sequence (DNA): TGCGCCAGCAGCTCTAAAGTGCCGGGGACAGGGGGCCTGAACGAGCAGTACTTC.

Notes on this clone: Germline and junction disagree at one end, which may indicate a read error. Distinct nucleotide sequences in the sample also encode this CDR3. The CDR3 loop reads CASSEPFGGHNSPLHF. In DNA form, the CDR3 reads TGTGCCAGCAGTGAACCCTTTGGGGGCCATAATTCCCCCCTCCACTTT. The chain is built from TRBV25-1 and TRBJ1-6, with D perhaps matching TRBD1 (6 bases). The germline V gene has CDR1 MGHDK and CDR2 SYGVNS. The CDR3 is 16 amino acids.

The chain employs TRBV5-1 and TRBJ1-2; the match to TRBD1 covers 9 bases. Germline CDR1 and CDR2: SGHRS and YFSETQ. J lost 3 bases, V lost 3 bases, and 6 bases had no gene match. The CDR3 consists of 15 residues. CDR3 bases: TGCGCCAGCAGCTCTCCGACAGGGGGTGACTATGGCTACACCTTC. It translates to CASSSPTGGDYGYTF.

This clone was seen a few times. The genes are TRBV29-1 and TRBJ2-3; D might be TRBD2 (6 bases). Trimming left V 6 bases short and J 6 bases short, with 16 bases between. The germline CDR1 and CDR2 sequences are SQVTM and ANQGSEA. The CDR3 contains 13 residues. This CDR3 reads CSVDGNRGDTQYF. CDR3 sequence (DNA): TGCAGCGTCGACGGGAACCGGGGGGATACGCAGTATTTT.

The chain joins TRBV4-3 to TRBJ2-1, with D possibly being TRBD2 (5 bases). The CDR3 totals 16 residues. V lost 1 base and J lost 2, with 12 bases in between. The germline gives CDR1 LGHNA, CDR2 YSLEER. CDR3 bases: TGCGCCAGCAGCCAAGGTGACTACCAAACCTACAATGAGCAGTTCTTC. Protein product: CASSQGDYQTYNEQFF.

The V call is TRBV5-6, the J call TRBJ2-3, with a weak D call TRBD1 (5 bases). Trimming cost V 1 base and J 4 bases, with 13 bases left between them. The CDR3 spans 15 residues. Germline CDR1 SGHDT, CDR2 YYEEEE. CDR3 region: CASSLRGSSPDTQYF. The CDR3, as DNA: TGTGCCAGCAGCTTGAGGGGATCTTCCCCAGATACGCAGTATTTT.

There are many counts of this clone. This chain uses TRBV5-8 with TRBJ1-1, with D possibly being TRBD1 (6 bases). Per the germline V gene, CDR1 is SGHTS and CDR2 is YDEGEE. This CDR3 contains 15 residues. Trimming pared 4 bases from V and 4 bases from J, leaving 17 bases between. CDR3 DNA: TGTGCCAGCAGCGGGGGGGCAGAATTGGGCACTGAAGCTTTCTTT. This codes for CASSGGAELGTEAFF.

V and J are TRBV27 and TRBJ2-7; TRBD1 matches 9 bases. Germline V gives CDR1 MNHEY, CDR2 SMNVEV (reference sequence). Unmatched junction bases numbered 13, after V lost 6 bases and J lost 7 bases. This CDR3 has 15 amino acids. The CDR3 DNA is TGTGCCAGCAGGACTATGGACAGGGGAATATGGGAGCAGTACTTC. It is translated as CASRTMDRGIWEQYF.

V and J are TRBV6-7 and TRBJ2-2; 7 bases line up with TRBD1. TRBV6-7 is noted as an ORF with a role that remains uncertain. V was pared by 2 bases and J by 6 bases, with 15 bases of the junction left unmatched. There are 18 residues in the CDR3. CDR3 amino acids: CASSYPKRQGLSPGELFF. Here the CDR3 DNA reads TGTGCCAGCAGTTACCCTAAAAGACAGGGTTTGTCACCCGGGGAGCTGTTTTTT.

The DNA for the CDR3 is TGTGCCAGTAGTATGAACCTACAGGGCGGCTATGGCTACACCTTC. It codes for CASSMNLQGGYGYTF. This chain connects TRBV19 to TRBJ1-2; D perhaps matches TRBD1 (6 bases). The CDR3 is made up of 15 amino acids. V lost 3 bases and J 4 bases, leaving 15 bases between the germline ends. The germline V gene encodes CDR1 LNHDA and CDR2 SQIVND (reference sequence).

This sequence joins TRBV23-1 and TRBJ2-7; 13 bases map to TRBD2. TRBV23-1 is marked as an open reading frame, function uncertain. The CDR3 spans 17 residues. V was clipped by 4 bases and J by 0 bases; unmatched bases: 6. The CDR3 sequence is CASSRPGTSGDSYEQYF. The CDR3 DNA is TGCGCCAGCAGTCGTCCCGGGACTAGCGGGGACTCCTACGAGCAGTACTTC.

V is TRBV29-1 and J is TRBJ1-2; a weak D match, TRBD1 (6 bases). Trimming shortened V by 4 bases and J by 6 bases, and 12 bases separated the two germline ends. Germline values: CDR1 SQVTM, CDR2 ANQGSEA. The CDR3 loop spans 12 amino acids. CDR3: CSVVQGFDGYTF. The CDR3 DNA reads TGCAGCGTTGTACAGGGCTTTGATGGCTACACCTTC. Variable domain in full (rest from reference TRBV29-1 and TRBJ1-2): SAVISQKPSRDICQRGTSLTIQCQVDSQVTMMFWYRQQPGQSLTLIATANQGSEATYESGFVIDKFPISRPNLTFSTLTVSNMSPEDSSIYLCSVVQGFDGYTFGSGTRLTVV.

Points on this clone: Other DNA sequences in this sample translate to the same CDR3. The V call is TRBV6-1, the J call TRBJ1-4; D unclear. The V end was cut by 4 bases, the J end by 0 bases, with 9 bases between. CDR3 length: 15 residues. In germline, CDR1 is MNHNS, CDR2 SASEGT. Here the CDR3 DNA reads TGTGCCAGCAGTGGAGGATTTGCAACTAATGAAAAACTGTTTTTT. Translation gives CASSGGFATNEKLFF.

The chain recombines TRBV5-1 with TRBJ1-5, with 7 bases matching TRBD1. CDR1 is SGHRS and CDR2 is YFSETQ in the germline V gene. Trimming at V came to 4 bases and at J to 8 bases, leaving 15 bases not matched to a gene. This CDR3 has 16 residues. CDR3 loop: CASSLKTGPKMEPQHF. The CDR3 DNA reads TGCGCCAGCAGCCTTAAGACAGGGCCTAAGATGGAGCCCCAGCATTTT.

This chain joins TRBV5-8 and TRBJ2-7, with D hard to call. The CDR3 consists of 15 residues. Germline values: CDR1 SGHTS, CDR2 YDEGEE. Trimming stripped 2 bases from V and 3 bases from J, with 15 bases between. The CDR3 DNA reads as TGTGCCAGCAGCTTAATTAGCTTCGGGTTCTACGAGCAGTACTTC. This translates into CASSLISFGFYEQYF. The complete variable domain, with remaining parts taken from reference TRBV5-8 and TRBJ2-7, reads EAGVTQSPTHLIKTRGQQATLRCSPISGHTSVYWYQQALGLGLQFLLWYDEGEERNRGNFPPRFSGRQFPNYSSELNVNALELEDSALYLCASSLISFGFYEQYFGPGTRLTVT.

This clone came up once. This chain joins TRBV2 and TRBJ1-6; possible D gene TRBD1, 5 bases. The CDR3 totals 13 residues. V shed 4 bases and J shed 10 bases, with 11 bases lying between them. CDR1 SNHLY and CDR2 FYNNEI come from the germline V gene. The CDR3 DNA sequence: TGTGCCAGCAGTGGGGGGAGGGGCTCACCCCTCCACTTT. Translation: CASSGGRGSPLHF.

The chain combines TRBV28 with TRBJ1-2; the D gene is possibly TRBD1 (6 bases). Germline CDR1 reads MDHEN; CDR2 reads SYDVKM. There are 13 residues in the CDR3. Trimming removed 6 bases from V and 5 bases from J, with 13 bases in between. CDR3 sequence reads: CASSPRTGYGYTF. CDR3 in DNA: TGTGCCAGCAGCCCTCGAACAGGGTATGGCTACACCTTC.